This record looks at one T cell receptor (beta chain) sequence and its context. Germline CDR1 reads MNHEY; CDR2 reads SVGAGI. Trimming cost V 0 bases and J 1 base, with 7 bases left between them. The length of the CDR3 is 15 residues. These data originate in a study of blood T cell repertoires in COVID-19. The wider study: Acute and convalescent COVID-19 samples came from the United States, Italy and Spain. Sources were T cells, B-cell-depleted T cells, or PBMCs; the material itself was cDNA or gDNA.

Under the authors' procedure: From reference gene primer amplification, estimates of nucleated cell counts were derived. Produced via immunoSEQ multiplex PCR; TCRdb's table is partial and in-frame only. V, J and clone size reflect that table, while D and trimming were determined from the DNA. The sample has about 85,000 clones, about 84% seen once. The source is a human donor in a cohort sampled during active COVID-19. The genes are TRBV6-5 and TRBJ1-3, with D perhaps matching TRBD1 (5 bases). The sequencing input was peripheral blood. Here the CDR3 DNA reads TGTGCCAGCAGTTACTCATCAGGGTCTGGAAACACCATATATTTT. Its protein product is CASSYSSGSGNTIYF.